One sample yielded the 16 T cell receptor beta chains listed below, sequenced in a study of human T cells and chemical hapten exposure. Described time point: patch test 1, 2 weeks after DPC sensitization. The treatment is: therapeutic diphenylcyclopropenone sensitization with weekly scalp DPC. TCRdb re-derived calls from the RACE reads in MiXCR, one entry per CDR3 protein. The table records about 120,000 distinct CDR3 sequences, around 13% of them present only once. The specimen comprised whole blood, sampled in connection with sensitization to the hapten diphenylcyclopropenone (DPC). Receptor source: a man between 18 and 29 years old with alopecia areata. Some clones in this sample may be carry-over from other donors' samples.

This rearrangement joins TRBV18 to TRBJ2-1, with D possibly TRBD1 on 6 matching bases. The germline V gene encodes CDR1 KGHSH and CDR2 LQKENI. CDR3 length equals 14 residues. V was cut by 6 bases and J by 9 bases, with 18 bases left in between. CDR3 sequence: CASSPYQGLGEQFF. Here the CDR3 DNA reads TGTGCCAGCTCTCCTTATCAGGGGTTGGGTGAGCAGTTCTTC.

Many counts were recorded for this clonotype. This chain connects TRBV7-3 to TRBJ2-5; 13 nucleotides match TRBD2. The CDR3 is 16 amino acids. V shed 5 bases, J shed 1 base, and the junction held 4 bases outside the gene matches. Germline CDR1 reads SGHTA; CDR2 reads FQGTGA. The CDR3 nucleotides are TGTGCCAGCAGCCCCACTAGCGGGGGGGTCCAAGAGACCCAGTACTTC. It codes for CASSPTSGGVQETQYF. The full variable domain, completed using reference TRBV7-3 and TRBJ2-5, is GAGVSQTPSNKVTEKGKYVELRCDPISGHTALYWYRQSLGQGPEFLIYFQGTGAADDSGLPNDRFFAVRPEGSVSTLKIQRTERGDSAVYLCASSPTSGGVQETQYFGPGTRLLVL.

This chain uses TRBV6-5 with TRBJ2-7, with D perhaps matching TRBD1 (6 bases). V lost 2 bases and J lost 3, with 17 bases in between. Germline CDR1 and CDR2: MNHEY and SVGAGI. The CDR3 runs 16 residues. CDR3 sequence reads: CASSYRPDRPSYEQYF. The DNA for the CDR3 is TGTGCCAGCAGTTACCGACCGGACAGACCTAGCTACGAGCAGTACTTC.

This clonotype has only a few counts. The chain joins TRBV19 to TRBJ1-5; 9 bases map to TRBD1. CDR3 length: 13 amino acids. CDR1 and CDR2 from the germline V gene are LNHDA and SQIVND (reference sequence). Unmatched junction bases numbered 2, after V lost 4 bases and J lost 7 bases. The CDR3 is CASSNRGRQPQHF. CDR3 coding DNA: TGTGCCAGTAGTAACAGGGGGCGGCAGCCCCAGCATTTT.

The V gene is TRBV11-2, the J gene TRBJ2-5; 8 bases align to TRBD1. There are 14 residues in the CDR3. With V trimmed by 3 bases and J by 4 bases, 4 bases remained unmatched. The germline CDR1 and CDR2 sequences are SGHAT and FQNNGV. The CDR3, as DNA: TGTGCCAGCAGCTTGAGACAGGGGCGAGAGACCCAGTACTTC. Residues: CASSLRQGRETQYF. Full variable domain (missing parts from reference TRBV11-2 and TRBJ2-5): EAGVAQSPRYKIIEKRQSVAFWCNPISGHATLYWYQQILGQGPKLLIQFQNNGVVDDSQLPKDRFSAERLKGVDSTLKIQPAKLEDSAVYLCASSLRQGRETQYFGPGTRLLVL.

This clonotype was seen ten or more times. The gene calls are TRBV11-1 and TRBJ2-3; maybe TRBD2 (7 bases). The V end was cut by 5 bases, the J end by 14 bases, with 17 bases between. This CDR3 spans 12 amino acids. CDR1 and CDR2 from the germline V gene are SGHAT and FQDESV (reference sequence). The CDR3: CASSPEQGGSYF. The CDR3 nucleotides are TGTGCCAGCAGCCCCGAACAGGGAGGGTCGTATTTT.

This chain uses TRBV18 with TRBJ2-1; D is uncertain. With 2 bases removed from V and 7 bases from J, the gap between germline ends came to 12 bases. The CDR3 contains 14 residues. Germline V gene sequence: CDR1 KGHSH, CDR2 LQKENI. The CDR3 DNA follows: TGTGCCAGCTCACCATTTAAAAACGGGAATGAGCAGTTCTTC. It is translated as CASSPFKNGNEQFF.

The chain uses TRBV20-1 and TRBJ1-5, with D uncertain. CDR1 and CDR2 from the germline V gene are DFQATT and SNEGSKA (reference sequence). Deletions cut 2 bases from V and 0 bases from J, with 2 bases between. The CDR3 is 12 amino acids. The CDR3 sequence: CSARSSNQPQHF. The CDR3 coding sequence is TGCAGTGCTAGATCTAGCAATCAGCCCCAGCATTTT.

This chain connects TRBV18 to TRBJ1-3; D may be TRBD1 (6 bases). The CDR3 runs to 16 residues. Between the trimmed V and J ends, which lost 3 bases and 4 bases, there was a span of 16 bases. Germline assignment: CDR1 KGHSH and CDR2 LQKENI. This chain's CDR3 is CASSPSNRVDGNTIYF. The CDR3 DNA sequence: TGTGCCAGCTCACCTTCGAACAGGGTAGACGGAAACACCATATATTTT. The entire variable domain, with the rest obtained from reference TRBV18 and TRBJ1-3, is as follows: NAGVMQNPRHLVRRRGQEARLRCSPMKGHSHVYWYRQLPEEGLKFMVYLQKENIIDESGMPKERFSAEFPKEGPSILRIQQVVRGDSAAYFCASSPSNRVDGNTIYFGEGSWLTVV.

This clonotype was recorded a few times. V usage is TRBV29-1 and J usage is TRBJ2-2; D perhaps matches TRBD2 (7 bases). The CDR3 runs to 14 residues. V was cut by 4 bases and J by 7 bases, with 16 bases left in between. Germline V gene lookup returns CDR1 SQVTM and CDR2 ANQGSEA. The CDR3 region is CSVARWGGVGELFF. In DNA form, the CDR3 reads TGCAGCGTTGCCCGCTGGGGGGGCGTCGGGGAGCTGTTTTTT.

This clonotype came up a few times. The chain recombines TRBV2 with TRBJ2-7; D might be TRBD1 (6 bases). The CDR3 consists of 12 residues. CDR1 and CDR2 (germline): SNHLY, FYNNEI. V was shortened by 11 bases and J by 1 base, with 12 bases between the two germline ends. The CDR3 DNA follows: TGTGCCGTTGGACAGAGTTCCTACGAGCAGTACTTC. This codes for CAVGQSSYEQYF.

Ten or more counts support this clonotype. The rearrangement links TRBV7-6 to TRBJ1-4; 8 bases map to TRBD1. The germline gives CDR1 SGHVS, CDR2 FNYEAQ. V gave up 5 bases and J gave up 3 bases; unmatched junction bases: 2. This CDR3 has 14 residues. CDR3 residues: CASSPDRANEKLFF. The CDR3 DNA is TGTGCCAGCAGCCCGGACAGGGCTAATGAAAAACTGTTTTTT.

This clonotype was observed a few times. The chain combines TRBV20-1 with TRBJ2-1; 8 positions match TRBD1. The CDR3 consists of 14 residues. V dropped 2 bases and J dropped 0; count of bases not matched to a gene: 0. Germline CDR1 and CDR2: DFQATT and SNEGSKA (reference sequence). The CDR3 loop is CSARQGASYNEQFF. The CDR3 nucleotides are TGCAGTGCTAGACAGGGGGCCTCCTACAATGAGCAGTTCTTC.

The CDR3 is CASSPRDLSSYEQYF. As DNA, the CDR3 is TGTGCCAGCTCACCAAGGGATCTCAGCTCCTACGAGCAGTACTTC. The chain couples TRBV18 to TRBJ2-7; D is unclear. Germline V gives CDR1 KGHSH, CDR2 LQKENI. The CDR3 is 15 amino acids. Trimming stripped 2 bases from V and 0 bases from J, with 11 bases between.

CDR3 sequence (DNA): TGCAGCGTTGAAGCAAACTATGGCTACACCTTC. Its translation: CSVEANYGYTF. The rearrangement links TRBV29-1 to TRBJ1-2; D not resolved. Trimming cost V 1 base and J 2 bases, with 2 bases left between them. The germline CDR1 and CDR2 sequences are SQVTM and ANQGSEA. The length of the CDR3 is 11 residues.

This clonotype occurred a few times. CDR3 bases: TGTGCCAGTACCCCTTGGGGTGGACCAGATACGCAGTATTTT. It specifies CASTPWGGPDTQYF. This chain uses TRBV19 with TRBJ2-3; D remains unclear. Trimming took off 7 bases at V and 4 bases at J, with 15 bases between the two ends. The CDR3 length is 14 residues. CDR1 and CDR2 from the germline V gene are LNHDA and SQIVND (reference sequence). The entire variable domain, with the rest obtained from reference TRBV19 and TRBJ2-3, is as follows: DGGITQSPKYLFRKEGQNVTLSCEQNLNHDAMYWYRQDPGQGLRLIYYSQIVNDFQKGDIAEGYSVSREKKESFPLTVTSAQKNPTAFYLCASTPWGGPDTQYFGPGTRLTVL.